This T cell receptor (beta chain) was found in a study of beta chain features in type 1 diabetes. The study, taken as a whole, reports: Across all four CD4+ subsets, people with type 1 diabetes showed modestly shorter TCRB CDR3s. PCR could preferentially amplify shorter templates, alike in patients and controls.

Reverse transcribing all isolated RNA meant expressed TCRB transcripts were sequenced. Sequencing used immunoSEQ multiplex PCR; TCRdb keeps in-frame clones, though not all of them. This table has 680,000 or so clones, 13% appearing once. In total, each donor contributed a single heparinised blood draw that averaged around 100 mL. Every sorted population was more than 98% pure. Remarks on this clone: Its specificity is not known.

This clonotype was obtained from a man between 18 and 35 years old with type 1 diabetes. Sequenced input: naive CD4+ T cells from blood.

CDR3 nucleotides: TGTGCCAGCAGTCAAGTTCTCTTGGGTTCCTACGAGCAGTACTTC. Translated, it gives CASSQVLLGSYEQYF. V is TRBV6-5 and J is TRBJ2-7; D call uncertain. The ends were cut back, 5 bases at V and 1 base at J, with 15 bases in the middle. There are 15 residues in the CDR3. In germline, CDR1 is MNHEY, CDR2 SVGAGI.